These 9 T cell receptor beta chains originate from one sample sequenced in a study of T cell responses to AZD1222 COVID-19 vaccine. Sequenced by immunoSEQ multiplex PCR; TCRdb stores in-frame clones only, minus some. The sample records about 120,000 clones, 91% being singletons. This material consisted of peripheral blood, taken on day 0 of AZD1222 vaccination. These receptors were collected from an adult in good health.

The count of this clone is one. The chain links TRBV4-2 to TRBJ1-6; D perhaps matches TRBD1 (5 bases). Trimming shortened V by 4 bases and J by 4 bases, and 17 bases separated the two germline ends. Per the germline V gene, CDR1 is LGHNA and CDR2 is YNFKEQ. The CDR3 contains 17 residues. CDR3 protein: CASSPSPLDRYNSPLHF. The CDR3 nucleotides read TGTGCCAGCAGCCCCAGCCCCTTAGACAGATATAATTCACCCCTCCACTTT.

The chain combines TRBV29-1 with TRBJ1-5; D is possibly TRBD1 (6 bases). The CDR3 loop spans 14 amino acids. Germline CDR1 is SQVTM and CDR2 is ANQGSEA. Trimming took 3 bases from V and 4 from J, leaving 13 bases between them. CDR3 sequence (DNA): TGCAGCGTTGAGGGTCCAGGGGTGAATCAGCCCCAGCATTTT. As protein: CSVEGPGVNQPQHF. The full variable domain, its missing parts supplied by reference TRBV29-1 and TRBJ1-5, is SAVISQKPSRDICQRGTSLTIQCQVDSQVTMMFWYRQQPGQSLTLIATANQGSEATYESGFVIDKFPISRPNLTFSTLTVSNMSPEDSSIYLCSVEGPGVNQPQHFGDGTRLSIL.

V and J are TRBV14 and TRBJ1-2; D is ambiguous. V dropped 4 bases and J dropped 5 bases, with 11 bases sitting between them. Germline V gene lookup returns CDR1 SGHDN and CDR2 FVKESK. The CDR3 has 13 amino acids. The DNA of the CDR3 is TGTGCCAGCAGCCCGCGCCTGGAATATGGCTACACCTTC. It codes for CASSPRLEYGYTF.

The chain carries TRBV19 and TRBJ1-1, with D possibly matching TRBD1 (6 bases). The CDR3 sequence is 14 residues long. Germline loops: CDR1 LNHDA, CDR2 SQIVND (reference sequence). V gave up 11 bases and J gave up 4 bases, with 20 bases separating them. CDR3 sequence reads: CACSPIQGPTEAFF. CDR3 nucleotide sequence: TGTGCCTGCTCACCCATCCAGGGGCCCACTGAAGCTTTCTTT.

J is TRBJ1-6 and V is TRBV27; TRBD1 aligns across 10 bases. The V gene's germline CDR1 is MNHEY and CDR2 SMNVEV (reference sequence). The CDR3 consists of 16 residues. Unmatched junction bases numbered 5, after V lost 6 bases and J lost 3 bases. The CDR3 here is CASSTGTGVYNSPLHF. In DNA, the CDR3 is TGTGCCAGCAGCACCGGGACAGGGGTCTATAATTCACCCCTCCACTTT.

This chain's CDR3 is CASSLTLHEQFF. In DNA, the CDR3 is TGTGCCAGCAGCTTAACCCTTCATGAGCAGTTCTTC. The gene calls are TRBV7-3 and TRBJ2-1, with D unclear. Germline V gene sequence: CDR1 SGHTA, CDR2 FQGTGA. The CDR3 is 12 amino acids. Deletions cut 0 bases from V and 8 bases from J, with 5 bases between.

The rearrangement joins TRBV28 to TRBJ2-1, with TRBD2 matching 10 bases. CDR3 length equals 18 residues. The V segment lost 5 bases and the J segment 5 bases; nucleotides outside the gene matches: 15. Looked up from germline, CDR1 is MDHEN and CDR2 is SYDVKM. The chain's CDR3 is CASSRTKTLLAGHNEQFF. CDR3 nucleotides: TGTGCCAGCAGTCGCACGAAGACTTTACTAGCGGGGCACAATGAGCAGTTCTTC.

This chain joins TRBV9 and TRBJ2-7; no reliable D call. The CDR3 has 14 residues. With 0 bases removed from V and 4 bases from J, the gap between germline ends came to 11 bases. The germline gives CDR1 SGDLS, CDR2 YYNGEE. This CDR3 reads CASSVGSMGYEQYF. DNA for the CDR3: TGTGCCAGCAGCGTAGGGTCCATGGGATACGAGCAGTACTTC. Together with reference TRBV9 and TRBJ2-7, the CDR3 gives the full variable domain: DSGVTQTPKHLITATGQRVTLRCSPRSGDLSVYWYQQSLDQGLQFLIQYYNGEERAKGNILERFSAQQFPDLHSELNLSSLELGDSALYFCASSVGSMGYEQYFGPGTRLTVT.

This clone was seen only once. The chain has TRBV24-1 and TRBJ2-2; 9 nucleotides agree with TRBD2. Unmatched junction bases numbered 7, after V lost 9 bases and J lost 0 bases. Germline CDR1 is KGHDR and CDR2 is SFDVKD. CDR3 length: 16 residues. CDR3 sequence (DNA): TGTGCCACCGGTCGGAGCGGGAGGTCGAACACCGGGGAGCTGTTTTTT. It encodes CATGRSGRSNTGELFF.